The present TCR beta chain was sequenced within a study of blood T cell repertoires in COVID-19. Overall study: Italy, Spain and the United States were the sources of the convalescent and acute COVID-19 samples.

Per the germline V gene, CDR1 is MNHEY and CDR2 is SMNVEV (reference sequence). V lost 7 bases to trimming and J lost 6 bases, with 24 bases between them. The CDR3 length is 17 residues. Methods used by the authors: Estimates of nucleated cell counts were drawn from the amplification of reference gene primers. Sequenced by immunoSEQ multiplex PCR; TCRdb stores in-frame clones only, minus some. Clone size and V and J calls were adopted from that table, with D and trimming inferred from the DNA. The sample holds roughly 140,000 clones; 82% are singletons and the top ten take about 4%. The specimen sequenced was peripheral blood. V and J are TRBV27 and TRBJ2-2; D perhaps matches TRBD1 (6 bases). This clonotype was sampled from a woman over 75 with acute or convalescent COVID-19. CDR3 nucleotide sequence: TGTGCCAGCACCAGAGTATGGGGGCACCAAGGTTCCGGGGAGCTGTTTTTT. Amino acid sequence: CASTRVWGHQGSGELFF.